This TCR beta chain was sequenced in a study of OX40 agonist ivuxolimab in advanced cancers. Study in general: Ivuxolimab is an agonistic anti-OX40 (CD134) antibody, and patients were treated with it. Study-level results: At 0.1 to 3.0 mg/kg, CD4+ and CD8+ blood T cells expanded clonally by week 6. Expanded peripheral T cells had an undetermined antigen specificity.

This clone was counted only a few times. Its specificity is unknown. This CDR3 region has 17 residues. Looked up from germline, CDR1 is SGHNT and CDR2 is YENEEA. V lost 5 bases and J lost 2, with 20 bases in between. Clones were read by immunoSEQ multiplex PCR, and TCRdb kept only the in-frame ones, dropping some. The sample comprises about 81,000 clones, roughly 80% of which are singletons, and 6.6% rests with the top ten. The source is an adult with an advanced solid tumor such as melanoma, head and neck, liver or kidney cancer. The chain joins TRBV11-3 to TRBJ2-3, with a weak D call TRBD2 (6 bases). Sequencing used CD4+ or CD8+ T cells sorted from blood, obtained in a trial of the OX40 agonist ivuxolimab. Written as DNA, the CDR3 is TGTGCCAGCAGCCCTTGGCCCGGGACTCCATACACAGATACGCAGTATTTT. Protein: CASSPWPGTPYTDTQYF.